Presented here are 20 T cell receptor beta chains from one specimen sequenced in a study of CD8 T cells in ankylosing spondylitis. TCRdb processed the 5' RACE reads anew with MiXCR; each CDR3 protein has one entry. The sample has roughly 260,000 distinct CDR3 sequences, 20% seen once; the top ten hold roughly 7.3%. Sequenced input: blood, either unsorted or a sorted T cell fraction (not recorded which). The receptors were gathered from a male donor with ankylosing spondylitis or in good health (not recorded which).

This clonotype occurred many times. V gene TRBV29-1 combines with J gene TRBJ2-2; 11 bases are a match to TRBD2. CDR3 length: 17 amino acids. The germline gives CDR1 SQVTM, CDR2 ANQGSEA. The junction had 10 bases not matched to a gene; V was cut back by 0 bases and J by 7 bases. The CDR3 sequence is CSVEEILAGETIGELFF. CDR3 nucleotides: TGCAGCGTTGAAGAAATACTAGCGGGAGAAACGATCGGGGAGCTGTTTTTT.

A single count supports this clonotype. The CDR3 here is CASSFPRQIKHSGANVLTF. In DNA form, the CDR3 reads TGTGCCAGCAGTTTTCCACGACAGATAAAGCACTCTGGGGCCAACGTCCTGACTTTC. The rearrangement links TRBV28 to TRBJ2-6; D may be TRBD1 (5 bases). The CDR3 sequence is 19 residues long. V dropped 3 bases and J dropped 0 bases, with 18 bases sitting between them. Per the germline V gene, CDR1 is MDHEN and CDR2 is SYDVKM.

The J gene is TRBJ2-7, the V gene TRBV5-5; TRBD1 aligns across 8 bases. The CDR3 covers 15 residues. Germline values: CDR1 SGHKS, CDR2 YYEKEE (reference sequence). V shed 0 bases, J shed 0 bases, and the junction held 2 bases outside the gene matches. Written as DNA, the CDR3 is TGTGCCAGCAGCTTGGGGACAGGGAACTCCTACGAGCAGTACGTC. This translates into CASSLGTGNSYEQYV.

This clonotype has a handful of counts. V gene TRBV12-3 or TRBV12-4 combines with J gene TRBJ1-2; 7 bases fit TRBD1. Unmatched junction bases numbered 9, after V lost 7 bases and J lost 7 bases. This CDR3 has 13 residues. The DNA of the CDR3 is TGTGCCAGCACTCAGACAGGGTACAGTGGCTACACCTTC. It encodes CASTQTGYSGYTF.

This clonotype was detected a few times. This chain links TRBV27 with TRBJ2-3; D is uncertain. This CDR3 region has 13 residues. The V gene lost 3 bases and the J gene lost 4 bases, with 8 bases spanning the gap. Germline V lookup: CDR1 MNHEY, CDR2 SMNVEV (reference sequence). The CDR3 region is CASSFLPPDTQYF. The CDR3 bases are TGTGCCAGCAGTTTTTTACCCCCAGATACGCAGTATTTT.

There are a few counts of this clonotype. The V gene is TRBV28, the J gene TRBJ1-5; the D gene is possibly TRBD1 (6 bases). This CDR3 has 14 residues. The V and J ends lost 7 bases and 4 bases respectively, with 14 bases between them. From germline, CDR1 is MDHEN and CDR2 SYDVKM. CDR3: CASNRGFGNQPQHF. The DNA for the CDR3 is TGTGCCAGCAATAGGGGGTTCGGAAATCAGCCCCAGCATTTT.

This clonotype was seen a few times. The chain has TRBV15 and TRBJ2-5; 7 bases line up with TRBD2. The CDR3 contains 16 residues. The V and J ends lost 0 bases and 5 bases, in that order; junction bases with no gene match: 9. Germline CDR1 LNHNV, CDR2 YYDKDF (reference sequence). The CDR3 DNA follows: TGTGCCACCAGCAGAGATACTAGCGAGCTAGTGGAGACCCAGTACTTC. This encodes CATSRDTSELVETQYF.

CDR3 in DNA: TGCGCCAGCAGCGGACTAGCGGGGGCCTACGAGCAGTACGTC. Amino acids: CASSGLAGAYEQYV. The J gene is TRBJ2-7, the V gene TRBV10-2; 13 bases agree with TRBD2. Germline CDR1 WSHSY, CDR2 SAAADI. With 6 bases clipped from V and 2 bases from J, the junction kept 1 base outside the gene matches. The CDR3 contains 14 residues.

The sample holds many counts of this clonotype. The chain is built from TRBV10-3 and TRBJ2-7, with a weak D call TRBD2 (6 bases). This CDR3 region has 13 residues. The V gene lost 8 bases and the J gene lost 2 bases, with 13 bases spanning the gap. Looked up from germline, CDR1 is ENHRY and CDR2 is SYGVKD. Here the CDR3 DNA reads TGTGCCATCGGGCCTAGCGCGACCTACGAGCAGTACGTC. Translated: CAIGPSATYEQYV.

For the CDR3, the DNA is TGTGCCATCAGTGAGAGGTCCGCAGGGGGCGTGGAGCAGTACGTC. Translating gives CAISERSAGGVEQYV. J is TRBJ2-7 and V is TRBV10-3; 8 bases are shared with TRBD1. The junction had 10 bases not matched to a gene; V was cut back by 2 bases and J by 7 bases. CDR1 and CDR2 (germline): ENHRY, SYGVKD. CDR3 size: 15 residues.

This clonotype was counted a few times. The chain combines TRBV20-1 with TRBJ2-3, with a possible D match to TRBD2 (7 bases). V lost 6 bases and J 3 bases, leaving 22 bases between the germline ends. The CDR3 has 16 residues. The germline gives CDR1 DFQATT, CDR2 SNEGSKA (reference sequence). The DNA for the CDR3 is TGCAGTGCCTTGAAACGAGGGAGGGGGATTACAGATACGCAGTATTTT. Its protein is CSALKRGRGITDTQYF.

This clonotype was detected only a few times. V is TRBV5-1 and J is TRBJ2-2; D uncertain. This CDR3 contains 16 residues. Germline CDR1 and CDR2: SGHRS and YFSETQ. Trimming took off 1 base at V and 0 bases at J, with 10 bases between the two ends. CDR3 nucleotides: TGCGCCAGCAGCTTGTGGGGTGGAGCGAACACCGGGGAGCTGTTTTTT. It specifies CASSLWGGANTGELFF.

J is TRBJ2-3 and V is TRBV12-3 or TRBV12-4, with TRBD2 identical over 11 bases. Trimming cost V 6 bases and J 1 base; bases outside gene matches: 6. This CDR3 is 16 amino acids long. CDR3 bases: TGTGCCAGCAGCCGAGGACTAGCGGGCCGCACAGATACGCAGTATTTT. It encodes CASSRGLAGRTDTQYF.

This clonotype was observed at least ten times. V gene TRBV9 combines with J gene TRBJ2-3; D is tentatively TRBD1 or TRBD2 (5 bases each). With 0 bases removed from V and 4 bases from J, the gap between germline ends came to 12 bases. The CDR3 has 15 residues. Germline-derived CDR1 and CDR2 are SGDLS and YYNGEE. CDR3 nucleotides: TGTGCCAGCAGCGTAGCCTCACGGGACGCAGATACGCAGTATTTT. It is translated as CASSVASRDADTQYF.

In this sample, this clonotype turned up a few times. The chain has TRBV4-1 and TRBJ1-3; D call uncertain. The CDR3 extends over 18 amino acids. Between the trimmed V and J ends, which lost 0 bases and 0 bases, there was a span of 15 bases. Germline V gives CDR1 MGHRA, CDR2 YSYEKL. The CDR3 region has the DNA TGCGCCAGCAGCCAAGATCAAATTGCGGGGATCTCTGGAAACACCATATATTTT. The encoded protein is CASSQDQIAGISGNTIYF.

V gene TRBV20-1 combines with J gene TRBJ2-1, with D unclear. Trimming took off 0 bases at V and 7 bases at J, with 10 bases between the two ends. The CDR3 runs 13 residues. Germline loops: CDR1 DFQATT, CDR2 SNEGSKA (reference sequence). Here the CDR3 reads CSAREFVRNEQFF. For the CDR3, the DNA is TGCAGTGCTAGAGAGTTCGTTAGGAATGAGCAGTTCTTC.

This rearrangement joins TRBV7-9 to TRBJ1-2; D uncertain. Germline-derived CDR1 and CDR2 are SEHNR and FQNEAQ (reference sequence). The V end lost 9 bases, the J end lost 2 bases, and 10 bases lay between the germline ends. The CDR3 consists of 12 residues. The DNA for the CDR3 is TGTGCCAGTAGAGGAGGGAACTATGGCTACACCTTC. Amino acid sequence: CASRGGNYGYTF.

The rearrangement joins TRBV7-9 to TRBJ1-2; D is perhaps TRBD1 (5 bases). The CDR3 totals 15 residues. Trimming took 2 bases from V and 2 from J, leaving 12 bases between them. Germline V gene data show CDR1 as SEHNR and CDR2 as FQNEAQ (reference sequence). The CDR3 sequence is CASSLSGIGNYGYTF. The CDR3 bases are TGTGCCAGCAGCTTATCAGGGATTGGCAACTATGGCTACACCTTC.

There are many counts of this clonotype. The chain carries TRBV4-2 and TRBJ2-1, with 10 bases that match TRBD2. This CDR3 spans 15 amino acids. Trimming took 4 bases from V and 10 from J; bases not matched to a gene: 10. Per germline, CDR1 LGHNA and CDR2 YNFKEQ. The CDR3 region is CASSRRGSGGREQFF. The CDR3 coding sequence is TGTGCCAGCAGCCGTAGGGGTAGCGGGGGGAGAGAGCAGTTCTTC.

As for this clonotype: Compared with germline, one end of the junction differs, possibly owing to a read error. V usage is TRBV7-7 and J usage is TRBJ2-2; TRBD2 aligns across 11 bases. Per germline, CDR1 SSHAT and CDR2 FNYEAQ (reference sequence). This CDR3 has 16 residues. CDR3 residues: CASSAGTSGGAGELFF. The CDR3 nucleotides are TGTGCTAGCAGCGCTGGGACTAGCGGTGGGGCCGGGGAGCTGTTTTTT.